Shown below are 17 T cell receptor beta chains from a single sample sequenced in a study of shared clonotypes between healthy human individuals. The data were produced by immunoSEQ multiplex PCR, yet TCRdb's version contains in-frame clones alone and is incomplete. The sample yields a few hundred thousand clones, 80% to 90% seen once. The sequencing sample was made of memory CD8+ T cells sorted from blood. Subset given: CD45RO+ cells pooled with CCR7-negative TemRA cells. All receptors derive from a man younger than 35 in good health.

V usage is TRBV5-1 and J usage is TRBJ2-7, with D perhaps assigned TRBD1 or TRBD2 (5 bases each). V was cut by 4 bases and J by 2 bases, with 10 bases left in between. The CDR3 length is 13 residues. The germline CDR1 and CDR2 sequences are SGHRS and YFSETQ. Here the CDR3 DNA reads TGCGCCAGCAGCCCGGGACGGACCTACGAGCAGTACTTC. Residues: CASSPGRTYEQYF. Looking up the rest from reference TRBV5-1 and TRBJ2-7 gives the full variable domain: KAGVTQTPRYLIKTRGQQVTLSCSPISGHRSVSWYQQTPGQGLQFLFEYFSETQRNKGNFPGRFSGRQFSNSRSEMNVSTLELGDSALYLCASSPGRTYEQYFGPGTRLTVT.

The gene calls are TRBV6-1 and TRBJ2-1; TRBD2 aligns across 9 bases. V lost 0 bases, J lost 7 bases, and 16 bases stayed unmatched. The V gene's germline CDR1 is MNHNS and CDR2 SASEGT. The CDR3 loop spans 19 amino acids. The CDR3 is CASSEASSGGLPGDNEQFF. CDR3 DNA sequence: TGTGCCAGCAGTGAAGCGTCAAGCGGGGGGCTTCCAGGGGATAATGAGCAGTTCTTC.

The chain recombines TRBV4-3 with TRBJ2-7; tentative D call: TRBD2 (6 bases). Trimming removed 0 bases from V and 1 base from J, with 13 bases in between. The germline V gene encodes CDR1 LGHNA and CDR2 YSLEER. CDR3 length: 16 residues. DNA of the CDR3: TGCGCCAGCAGCCAAGAGTTAACTAGCCGATCCTACGAGCAGTACTTC. Translated, it gives CASSQELTSRSYEQYF.

The genes are TRBV2 and TRBJ2-7; no reliable D call. Germline CDR1 SNHLY, CDR2 FYNNEI. V lost 6 bases, J lost 6 bases, and 18 bases lay in between. The CDR3 covers 14 residues. CDR3 loop: CASSQLTGPGEQYF. CDR3 nucleotides: TGTGCCAGCAGCCAATTAACCGGCCCGGGCGAGCAGTACTTC. Together with reference TRBV2 and TRBJ2-7, the CDR3 gives the full variable domain: EPEVTQTPSHQVTQMGQEVILRCVPISNHLYFYWYRQILGQKVEFLVSFYNNEISEKSEIFDDQFSVERPDGSNFTLKIRSTKLEDSAMYFCASSQLTGPGEQYFGPGTRLTVT.

V gene TRBV10-3 combines with J gene TRBJ2-2; perhaps TRBD2 as D (5 bases). The CDR3 runs 13 residues. The V gene's germline CDR1 is ENHRY and CDR2 SYGVKD. V lost 11 bases, J lost 1 base, and 11 bases lay in between. The CDR3 is CAVDRGNTGELFF. The CDR3 coding sequence is TGTGCCGTTGACCGGGGGAACACCGGGGAGCTGTTTTTT.

This clone has more than one count but fewer than ten. The chain combines TRBV10-3 with TRBJ1-1, with D perhaps matching TRBD1 (6 bases). Trimming removed 5 bases from V and 4 bases from J, with 11 bases in between. CDR1 ENHRY and CDR2 SYGVKD come from the germline V gene. The CDR3 runs 13 residues. CDR3: CAISPEGGTEAFF. Here the CDR3 DNA reads TGTGCCATCAGTCCCGAAGGGGGCACTGAAGCTTTCTTT.

This chain uses TRBV6-5 with TRBJ2-1; D is undetermined. The germline V gene has CDR1 MNHEY and CDR2 SVGAGI. The length of the CDR3 is 15 residues. V dropped 2 bases and J dropped 5 bases, with 13 bases sitting between them. This CDR3 is CASSYGTSYHNEQFF. The CDR3 coding sequence is TGTGCCAGCAGTTACGGAACCTCATACCACAATGAGCAGTTCTTC.

The chain is built from TRBV5-4 and TRBJ2-2, with D possibly matching TRBD1 (6 bases). Germline V lookup: CDR1 SGHNT, CDR2 YYREEE (reference sequence). Trimming stripped 2 bases from V and 2 bases from J, with 10 bases between. The CDR3 covers 15 residues. The CDR3 spells CASSFDRQNTGELFF. For the CDR3, the DNA is TGTGCCAGCAGCTTCGACAGGCAAAACACCGGGGAGCTGTTTTTT.

This rearrangement joins TRBV4-1 to TRBJ1-1, with D hard to call. The CDR3 is 14 residues long. Per the germline V gene, CDR1 is MGHRA and CDR2 is YSYEKL. Deletions cut 6 bases from V and 2 bases from J, with 13 bases between. CDR3 sequence (DNA): TGCGCCAGCAGGCAACGGATTAGAAACACTGAAGCTTTCTTT. This gives the protein CASRQRIRNTEAFF.

This chain joins TRBV4-2 and TRBJ2-3; TRBD2 aligns across 12 bases. Per the germline V gene, CDR1 is LGHNA and CDR2 is YNFKEQ. V lost 0 bases, J lost 3 bases, and 4 bases stayed unmatched. The CDR3 contains 17 residues. The CDR3 spells CASSQDPGLAGTDTQYF. The CDR3 DNA sequence: TGTGCCAGCAGCCAAGATCCAGGACTAGCGGGGACAGATACGCAGTATTTT.

The CDR3 loop is CASSLSRGPYEQYF. The CDR3, as DNA: TGTGCCAGCAGCTTATCCAGGGGTCCCTACGAGCAGTACTTC. This sequence joins TRBV11-2 and TRBJ2-7, with D maybe TRBD1 (6 bases). The CDR3 covers 14 residues. Germline lookup yields CDR1 SGHAT and CDR2 FQNNGV. Trimming took 2 bases from V and 2 from J, leaving 10 bases between them.

The rearrangement uses TRBV30 and TRBJ1-1; 9 positions agree with TRBD1. CDR1 is GTSNPN and CDR2 is SVGIG in the germline V gene (reference sequence). Trimming at V came to 1 base and at J to 4 bases, leaving 1 base not matched to a gene. The CDR3 runs to 13 residues. The DNA for the CDR3 is TGTGCCTGGAGTGGGGACAGGGTCACTGAAGCTTTCTTT. This encodes CAWSGDRVTEAFF. The entire variable domain, with the rest obtained from reference TRBV30 and TRBJ1-1, is as follows: SQTIHQWPATLVQPVGSPLSLECTVEGTSNPNLYWYRQAAGRGLQLLFYSVGIGQISSEVPQNLSASRPQDRQFILSSKKLLLSDSGFYLCAWSGDRVTEAFFGQGTRLTVV.

This chain connects TRBV5-4 to TRBJ2-2; D gene uncertain. V lost 4 bases and J 2 bases, leaving 3 bases between the germline ends. Germline lookup yields CDR1 SGHNT and CDR2 YYREEE (reference sequence). The CDR3 spans 12 residues. The CDR3 DNA sequence: TGTGCCAGCAGCCTAAACACCGGGGAGCTGTTTTTT. Translated, it gives CASSLNTGELFF.

This clone was recorded a few times. The chain is built from TRBV27 and TRBJ2-2; D uncertain. V was trimmed by 7 bases and J by 6 bases, leaving 9 bases between them. CDR1 is MNHEY, CDR2 SMNVEV, per germline (reference sequence). CDR3 length: 12 amino acids. CDR3 in amino acids: CASKDGPGELFF. In DNA form, the CDR3 reads TGTGCCAGCAAGGATGGACCCGGGGAGCTGTTTTTT.

The chain combines TRBV27 with TRBJ2-1; TRBD2 matches at 10 bases. The CDR3 runs to 15 residues. The germline V gene has CDR1 MNHEY and CDR2 SMNVEV (reference sequence). After removal of 5 bases from V and 2 bases from J, the junction contained 3 bases not matched to a gene. Here the CDR3 reads CASSIGLAAYNEQFF. The DNA for the CDR3 is TGTGCCAGCAGTATAGGACTAGCGGCCTACAATGAGCAGTTCTTC.

V and J are TRBV30 and TRBJ1-1, with 7 bases aligning to TRBD1. Germline lookup yields CDR1 GTSNPN and CDR2 SVGIG (reference sequence). J gave up 5 bases and V 0 bases, and 6 bases lay outside the gene matches. This CDR3 region has 14 residues. The CDR3 spells CAWSVAGGQTEAFF. CDR3 DNA sequence: TGTGCCTGGAGTGTAGCAGGGGGGCAGACTGAAGCTTTCTTT.

This chain uses TRBV10-1 with TRBJ2-7; the D gene is possibly TRBD1 (6 bases). The CDR3 sequence is 14 residues long. Germline V lookup: CDR1 WNHNN, CDR2 SYGVQD (reference sequence). Deletions cut 5 bases from V and 3 bases from J, with 14 bases between. CDR3 DNA sequence: TGCGCCAGCAGTCAGGACAGAGAGAACTACGAGCAGTACTTC. Its protein is CASSQDRENYEQYF.